This T cell receptor beta chain was sequenced in a study of CD8+ T cells in alopecia areata. Study-wide background: The duration of tofacitinib was 6 to 18 months, with 6 months off drug afterward.

This CDR3 region has 11 residues. V gave up 5 bases and J gave up 0 bases, with 4 bases separating them. The V gene's germline CDR1 is SQVTM and CDR2 ANQGSEA. Extracted RNA was reverse transcribed into cDNA, the sequencing template. Measured with immunoSEQ multiplex PCR; TCRdb has only the in-frame clones, and not every one. The sample shows roughly 200,000 clones, around half of them seen only once. The treatment here: oral pan-JAK inhibitor, 5-10 mg twice daily. Concerning this clone: Other DNA sequences in this specimen translate into the identical CDR3.

The chain combines TRBV29-1 with TRBJ1-1; D gene ambiguous. The TCR sequence derives from a human donor with alopecia areata. The material sequenced was CD8+ T cells sorted from blood, taken at week 24, from a patient treated with tofacitinib. As DNA, the CDR3 is TGCAGCGTTCGAGTGAACACTGAAGCTTTCTTT. Its protein product is CSVRVNTEAFF.